Below are 27 T cell receptor beta chains sequenced from a single sample in a study of long-term antiretroviral therapy in people with HIV. The run of the v3.0 immunoSEQ assay was at survey level. Sequenced by immunoSEQ multiplex PCR; TCRdb stores in-frame clones only, minus some. The sample consists of some 22,000 clones, about 86% of them appearing once. The sequencing used unsorted PBMCs, collected 1.3 years after starting antiretroviral therapy. The receptors originated from a man aged 55 to 70 with HIV.

CDR3 coding DNA: TGTGCCAGCAGCACCGACCAGGGGGCCCATGGCTACACCTTC. Translated: CASSTDQGAHGYTF. The rearrangement links TRBV9 to TRBJ1-2; 8 bases match TRBD1. The J segment lost 6 bases and the V segment lost 4 bases, leaving 8 bases of the junction unmatched. Germline CDR1 reads SGDLS; CDR2 reads YYNGEE. The CDR3 sequence is 14 residues long. Full variable domain (missing parts from reference TRBV9 and TRBJ1-2): DSGVTQTPKHLITATGQRVTLRCSPRSGDLSVYWYQQSLDQGLQFLIQYYNGEERAKGNILERFSAQQFPDLHSELNLSSLELGDSALYFCASSTDQGAHGYTFGSGTRLTVV.

The J gene is TRBJ2-6, the V gene TRBV7-2, with D unclear. The V gene lost 1 base and the J gene lost 1 base, with 5 bases spanning the gap. This CDR3 comprises 15 residues. Germline-derived CDR1 and CDR2 are SGHTA and FQGNSA. The CDR3 protein is CASSLVHSGANVLTF. DNA for the CDR3: TGTGCCAGCAGCTTAGTCCATTCTGGGGCCAACGTCCTGACTTTC.

V gene TRBV18 combines with J gene TRBJ2-7, with D perhaps TRBD1 (6 bases). The V and J ends lost 5 bases and 3 bases respectively, with 17 bases between them. CDR1 is KGHSH and CDR2 is LQKENI in the germline V gene. CDR3 length equals 15 residues. CDR3 in amino acids: CASSYDRYRGYEQYF. The CDR3 DNA is TGTGCCAGCTCATACGACAGGTATAGGGGCTACGAGCAGTACTTC. The full variable domain, rest sourced from reference TRBV18 and TRBJ2-7, is NAGVMQNPRHLVRRRGQEARLRCSPMKGHSHVYWYRQLPEEGLKFMVYLQKENIIDESGMPKERFSAEFPKEGPSILRIQQVVRGDSAAYFCASSYDRYRGYEQYFGPGTRLTVT.

The chain combines TRBV6-6 with TRBJ2-3; 9 bases fit TRBD2. The germline gives CDR1 MNHNY, CDR2 SVGAGI (reference sequence). The CDR3 covers 15 residues. The V and J ends lost 6 bases and 2 bases, in that order; junction bases with no gene match: 6. CDR3 coding DNA: TGTGCCAGCAGGCGACTAGCGGACTTCACAGATACGCAGTATTTT. Translation gives CASRRLADFTDTQYF.

This clone was detected only once. The chain recombines TRBV5-1 with TRBJ2-7; D not resolved. The germline CDR1 and CDR2 sequences are SGHRS and YFSETQ. The V end was cut by 0 bases, the J end by 0 bases, with 4 bases between. CDR3 length equals 13 residues. Written as DNA, the CDR3 is TGCGCCAGCAGCTTGGAGGTCTCCTACGAGCAGTACTTC. As protein: CASSLEVSYEQYF. The whole variable domain, remainder taken from reference TRBV5-1 and TRBJ2-7, is KAGVTQTPRYLIKTRGQQVTLSCSPISGHRSVSWYQQTPGQGLQFLFEYFSETQRNKGNFPGRFSGRQFSNSRSEMNVSTLELGDSALYLCASSLEVSYEQYFGPGTRLTVT.

This sequence joins TRBV11-3 and TRBJ1-1; TRBD1 might be the D (5 bases). The CDR3 totals 14 residues. V was clipped by 3 bases and J by 2 bases, with 10 bases between them. The germline V gene encodes CDR1 SGHNT and CDR2 YENEEA. The CDR3 sequence is CASSFSGLNTEAFF. CDR3 nucleotides: TGTGCCAGCAGCTTTTCAGGGCTTAACACTGAAGCTTTCTTT. Full variable domain (outside the CDR3, taken from reference TRBV11-3 and TRBJ1-1): EAGVVQSPRYKIIEKKQPVAFWCNPISGHNTLYWYLQNLGQGPELLIRYENEEAVDDSQLPKDRFSAERLKGVDSTLKIQPAELGDSAVYLCASSFSGLNTEAFFGQGTRLTVV.

This chain links TRBV5-6 with TRBJ2-7; 10 bases match TRBD2. Germline CDR1 reads SGHDT; CDR2 reads YYEEEE. The CDR3 length is 16 residues. The V and J ends lost 4 bases and 2 bases, in that order; junction bases with no gene match: 9. CDR3 DNA: TGTGCCAGCAGCGTGCTTAGCGGGAGGTCTACCTACGAGCAGTACTTC. It yields the protein CASSVLSGRSTYEQYF.

The chain couples TRBV27 to TRBJ1-4; D unclear. The CDR3 length is 14 residues. Germline CDR1 reads MNHEY; CDR2 reads SMNVEV (reference sequence). Trimming removed 4 bases at V and 0 bases at J, with 6 bases between. The CDR3 nucleotides read TGTGCCAGCAGTTCAGTTGCAACTAATGAAAAACTGTTTTTT. Residues: CASSSVATNEKLFF.

The V call is TRBV9, the J call TRBJ1-5, with D uncertain. V was trimmed by 4 bases and J by 0 bases, leaving 11 bases between them. This CDR3 is built from 15 residues. CDR1 and CDR2 (germline): SGDLS, YYNGEE. CDR3 loop: CASSPNPNSNQPQHF. CDR3 DNA: TGTGCCAGCAGCCCGAACCCCAATAGCAATCAGCCCCAGCATTTT.

J is TRBJ2-1 and V is TRBV6-1; D possibly corresponds to TRBD2 (5 bases). Germline values: CDR1 MNHNS, CDR2 SASEGT. The CDR3 has 14 residues. Deletions cut 2 bases from V and 7 bases from J, with 12 bases between. The CDR3 nucleotides read TGTGCCAGCAGTGAACTAGCCGAGCCTAATGAGCAGTTCTTC. Translated: CASSELAEPNEQFF.

This clone is judged hyperexpanded. The genes are TRBV7-2 and TRBJ2-7; D is unclear. CDR1 SGHTA and CDR2 FQGNSA come from the germline V gene. This CDR3 comprises 17 residues. Trimming removed 0 bases at V and 4 bases at J, with 19 bases between. CDR3 loop: CASSLAPPSGGLYEQYF. Written as DNA, the CDR3 is TGTGCCAGCAGCTTAGCCCCTCCCTCAGGTGGCCTGTACGAGCAGTACTTC.

This clone showed up just once. The chain combines TRBV5-5 with TRBJ2-7; 8 nucleotides line up with TRBD2. Germline-derived CDR1 and CDR2 are SGHKS and YYEKEE (reference sequence). This CDR3 is 15 amino acids long. J lost 1 base, V lost 0 bases, and 3 bases had no gene match. CDR3 bases: TGTGCCAGCAGCTTGGGACTAGCGCTATCCTACGAGCAGTACTTC. This encodes CASSLGLALSYEQYF.

The chain joins TRBV7-6 to TRBJ1-2; D may be TRBD1 (5 bases). The length of the CDR3 is 18 residues. V lost 2 bases to trimming and J lost 0 bases, with 19 bases between them. CDR1 SGHVS and CDR2 FNYEAQ come from the germline V gene. The CDR3 loop reads CASSLYLGHDSSNYGYTF. The DNA for the CDR3 is TGTGCCAGCAGCTTATACCTCGGCCATGACAGTTCTAACTATGGCTACACCTTC.

The rearrangement uses TRBV30 and TRBJ1-2, with 9 bases matching TRBD1. V trimming: 1 base; J trimming: 8 bases; junction bases outside the gene matches: 8. The CDR3 contains 14 residues. CDR1 is GTSNPN and CDR2 is SVGIG in the germline V gene (reference sequence). The CDR3 spells CAWSGYRGQSGYTF. Written as DNA, the CDR3 is TGTGCCTGGAGTGGGTACAGGGGGCAGAGCGGCTACACCTTC. The complete variable domain, with remaining parts taken from reference TRBV30 and TRBJ1-2, reads SQTIHQWPATLVQPVGSPLSLECTVEGTSNPNLYWYRQAAGRGLQLLFYSVGIGQISSEVPQNLSASRPQDRQFILSSKKLLLSDSGFYLCAWSGYRGQSGYTFGSGTRLTVV.

The chain joins TRBV5-1 to TRBJ1-2; weak D call: TRBD1 (6 bases). CDR1 SGHRS and CDR2 YFSETQ come from the germline V gene. CDR3 length: 14 amino acids. V lost 1 base to trimming and J lost 8 bases, with 15 bases between them. CDR3 sequence: CASSLSAGDRGYTF. CDR3 DNA sequence: TGCGCCAGCAGCTTGTCGGCAGGGGATCGGGGCTACACCTTC.

The genes are TRBV5-1 and TRBJ2-3; D gene uncertain. The V gene's germline CDR1 is SGHRS and CDR2 YFSETQ. V shed 0 bases and J shed 5 bases, with 10 bases lying between them. The length of the CDR3 is 14 residues. The CDR3 here is CASSLAQAKDTQYF. The CDR3 DNA follows: TGCGCCAGCAGCTTGGCCCAGGCGAAAGATACGCAGTATTTT.

The J gene is TRBJ2-3, the V gene TRBV9, with a tentative D call TRBD2 (5 bases). This CDR3 is built from 14 residues. Per the germline V gene, CDR1 is SGDLS and CDR2 is YYNGEE. V lost 0 bases to trimming and J lost 2 bases, with 7 bases between them. Here the CDR3 DNA reads TGTGCCAGCAGCGTAGCCGGGAACACAGATACGCAGTATTTT. It is translated as CASSVAGNTDTQYF.

This chain links TRBV14 with TRBJ2-1; TRBD2 matches 16 bases. Germline V gene sequence: CDR1 SGHDN, CDR2 FVKESK. V dropped 1 base and J dropped 4; count of bases not matched to a gene: 13. This CDR3 has 21 residues. The CDR3 region has the DNA TGTGCCAGCAGCCAAGGGCCGGGACTAGCGGGGGGGCGTCTCGGATACAATGAGCAGTTCTTC. Amino acid sequence: CASSQGPGLAGGRLGYNEQFF.

This chain uses TRBV6-1 with TRBJ1-5; 7 bases align to TRBD1. The V and J ends lost 6 bases and 0 bases, in that order; junction bases with no gene match: 5. The CDR3 is made up of 15 amino acids. Germline V CDR1 and CDR2: MNHNS, SASEGT. The CDR3 nucleotides read TGTGCCAGCAGCCCCGGGACAGATAGCAATCAGCCCCAGCATTTT. This translates into CASSPGTDSNQPQHF.

This chain connects TRBV11-1 to TRBJ2-5; D might be TRBD2 (6 bases). There are 15 residues in the CDR3. V was trimmed by 1 base and J by 0 bases, leaving 9 bases between them. The germline gives CDR1 SGHAT, CDR2 FQDESV (reference sequence). The CDR3 sequence is CASSLVGSYQETQYF. CDR3 DNA sequence: TGTGCCAGCAGCTTAGTCGGGAGCTACCAAGAGACCCAGTACTTC.

The rearrangement joins TRBV2 to TRBJ1-1, with D possibly TRBD1 on 6 matching bases. The germline V gene has CDR1 SNHLY and CDR2 FYNNEI. The ends were cut back, 4 bases at V and 4 bases at J, with 10 bases in the middle. The CDR3 has 13 amino acids. The CDR3 DNA sequence: TGTGCCAGCAGTGCGGACAGAGCCACTGAAGCTTTCTTT. Translated: CASSADRATEAFF. Filled out from reference TRBV2 and TRBJ1-1, the complete variable domain reads EPEVTQTPSHQVTQMGQEVILRCVPISNHLYFYWYRQILGQKVEFLVSFYNNEISEKSEIFDDQFSVERPDGSNFTLKIRSTKLEDSAMYFCASSADRATEAFFGQGTRLTVV.

This clone has only one observation. The rearrangement links TRBV5-1 to TRBJ2-7; no definite D call. The V gene lost 0 bases and the J gene lost 0 bases, with 4 bases spanning the gap. The CDR3 contains 13 residues. Per the germline V gene, CDR1 is SGHRS and CDR2 is YFSETQ. CDR3 sequence: CASSLVGSYEQYF. The CDR3 bases are TGCGCCAGCAGCTTGGTAGGCTCCTACGAGCAGTACTTC.

This clone was found once. J is TRBJ1-1 and V is TRBV10-3, with 10 bases that match TRBD1. Germline-derived CDR1 and CDR2 are ENHRY and SYGVKD. The CDR3 loop spans 16 amino acids. V shed 2 bases, J shed 7 bases, and the junction held 10 bases outside the gene matches. In DNA, the CDR3 is TGTGCCATCAGTGAGCCGCCCGGGACAGGGGCCCGTGAAGCTTTCTTT. It yields the protein CAISEPPGTGAREAFF.

The gene calls are TRBV2 and TRBJ2-7, with D tentatively TRBD1 (5 bases). Per the germline V gene, CDR1 is SNHLY and CDR2 is FYNNEI. This CDR3 is 14 amino acids long. V lost 10 bases, J lost 0 bases, and 16 bases lay in between. The CDR3: CATLPTVTSYEQYF. The CDR3 region has the DNA TGTGCCACCCTGCCGACAGTCACCTCCTACGAGCAGTACTTC. Combining the CDR3 with reference TRBV2 and TRBJ2-7 gives the whole variable domain EPEVTQTPSHQVTQMGQEVILRCVPISNHLYFYWYRQILGQKVEFLVSFYNNEISEKSEIFDDQFSVERPDGSNFTLKIRSTKLEDSAMYFCATLPTVTSYEQYFGPGTRLTVT.

The chain couples TRBV2 to TRBJ2-7; a possible D gene is TRBD1 (6 bases). CDR3 length: 14 residues. Germline values: CDR1 SNHLY, CDR2 FYNNEI. Trimming removed 5 bases at V and 5 bases at J, with 16 bases between. CDR3 protein: CASSRDGRGDEQYF. The CDR3 DNA reads TGTGCCAGCAGTCGGGACGGCAGGGGTGACGAGCAGTACTTC.

The CDR3 DNA sequence: TGTGCCAGCCGTGGGGGGGTCCCGGTTAGCACTGAAGCTTTCTTT. Amino acids: CASRGGVPVSTEAFF. V is TRBV6-5 and J is TRBJ1-1; perhaps TRBD1 as D (5 bases). V was clipped by 8 bases and J by 4 bases, with 20 bases between them. Germline lookup yields CDR1 MNHEY and CDR2 SVGAGI. This CDR3 is 15 amino acids long.

The chain carries TRBV29-1 and TRBJ2-5, with a weak D call TRBD1 (6 bases). The CDR3 spans 12 residues. V shed 6 bases and J shed 4 bases, with 12 bases lying between them. CDR1 and CDR2 (germline): SQVTM, ANQGSEA. CDR3 nucleotide sequence: TGCAGCGTCCGACAGGCTCCAGAGACCCAGTACTTC. Its translation: CSVRQAPETQYF.